The clone carrying this T cell receptor beta chain was counted only a few times. The antigen remains unidentified. This record comes from a study of B cell selection in AIRE deficiency. CD4+CD127+ cells were sorted as the conventional CD4 T cells. This CDR3 is 15 amino acids long. Germline CDR1 reads MNHEY; CDR2 reads SMNVEV (reference sequence). Unmatched junction bases numbered 4, after V lost 6 bases and J lost 0 bases. Whole-study results and caveats: Shared Treg sequences had shorter CDR3s, biased toward rearrangements with few non-templated insertions. About a third of healthy-shared Treg sequences were found among patient Tconv cells.

Authors' analysis steps: Patients' conventional T cells yielded roughly 1.2x10^5 distinct TCRbeta sequences; donors' approximately 140,000. Measured with immunoSEQ multiplex PCR; TCRdb has only the in-frame clones, and not every one. The V and J calls and clone size were taken over from that table, and D and trimming were inferred from the DNA. This sample carries about 24,000 clones, about 95% of them seen once, and the ten largest clones take 0.15% to 0.2%. This chain connects TRBV27 to TRBJ1-5; 8 nucleotides align to TRBD1. What was sequenced was CD4+CD127+ conventional T cells sorted from PBMCs. The receptor comes from a human donor in good health. The CDR3 sequence: CASRGTGFSNQPQHF. In nucleotides, the CDR3 is TGTGCCAGCAGGGGGACAGGTTTTAGCAATCAGCCCCAGCATTTT.